Below, one TCR beta chain is given with its context. V was clipped by 3 bases and J by 5 bases, with 19 bases between them. Germline V lookup: CDR1 SNHLY, CDR2 FYNNEI. CDR3 size: 16 residues. This sample was taken from a study of blood T cell repertoires in COVID-19. Here immunoSEQ multiplex PCR was the method, and the copy in TCRdb shows in-frame clones only, minus some. The sample lists a few hundred thousand clones, more than 70% occurring once. The specimen was peripheral blood. The rearrangement joins TRBV2 to TRBJ2-5, with a tentative D call TRBD1 (5 bases). The receptor was derived from a woman aged 25 to 39 with COVID-19, enrolled during active disease. CDR3 DNA sequence: TGTGCCAGCAGTGAGGGGCCAGACAAATCCTCTGAGACCCAGTACTTC. It is translated as CASSEGPDKSSETQYF.